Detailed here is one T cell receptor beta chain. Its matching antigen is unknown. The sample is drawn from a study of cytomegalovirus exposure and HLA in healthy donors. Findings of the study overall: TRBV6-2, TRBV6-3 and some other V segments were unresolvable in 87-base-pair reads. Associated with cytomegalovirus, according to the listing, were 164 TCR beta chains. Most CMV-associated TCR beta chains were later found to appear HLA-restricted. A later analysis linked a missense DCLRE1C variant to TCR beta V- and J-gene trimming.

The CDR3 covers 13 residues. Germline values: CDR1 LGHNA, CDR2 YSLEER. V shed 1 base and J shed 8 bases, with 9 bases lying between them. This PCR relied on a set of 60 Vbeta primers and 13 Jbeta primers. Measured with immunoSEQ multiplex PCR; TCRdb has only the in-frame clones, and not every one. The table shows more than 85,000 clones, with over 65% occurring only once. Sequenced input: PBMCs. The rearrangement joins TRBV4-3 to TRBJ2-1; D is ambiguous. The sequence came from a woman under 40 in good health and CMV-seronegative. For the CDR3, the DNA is TGCGCCAGCAGCCAAGTTTTAGCCTATGAGCAGTTCTTC. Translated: CASSQVLAYEQFF.